A selection of T cell receptor beta chains follows, all from one sample in a study of memory CD4+ T cells and cytomegalovirus serostatus. The data were produced by immunoSEQ multiplex PCR, yet TCRdb's version contains in-frame clones alone and is incomplete. This table holds tens of thousands of clones, around 79% found once. Material for sequencing was memory CD4+ T cells from blood. All receptors derive from an adult in good health and CMV-seropositive. Each CDR3 is given with its conserved first and last residue. Fields, in order: V gene, D gene, J gene, clone size, CDR3 protein, CDR3 DNA. A D gene is named only where the DNA matches it firmly. Size is stated for part of the rows, as once, few or many counts, or as a class when the clone is expanded.

TRBV5-1	-	TRBJ2-1	once	CASSLDDGHSPLSYNEQFF	TGCGCCAGCAGCTTGGACGATGGCCACAGCCCGCTATCCTACAATGAGCAGTTCTTC
TRBV7-2	-	TRBJ1-2	-	CASSRHPSVDGYTF	TGTGCCAGCAGCCGGCATCCGTCCGTCGATGGCTACACCTTC
TRBV27	-	TRBJ2-2	-	CASSIRWGGTNTGELFF	TGTGCCAGCAGTATTAGATGGGGCGGGACTAACACCGGGGAGCTGTTTTTT
TRBV6-5	-	TRBJ2-7	-	CASRRGVGSYEQYF	TGTGCCAGCAGAAGGGGCGTAGGCTCCTACGAGCAGTACTTC
TRBV19	TRBD2	TRBJ2-2	-	CASSPSGSRTGELFF	TGTGCCAGTAGTCCTAGCGGGAGTAGAACCGGGGAGCTGTTTTTT
TRBV7-6	-	TRBJ2-3	-	CASSLGGVGTDTQYF	TGTGCCAGCAGCTTAGGGGGAGTTGGGACAGATACGCAGTATTTT
TRBV19	-	TRBJ2-7	-	CASSRQEGEQYF	TGTGCCAGTAGTAGACAAGAAGGGGAGCAGTACTTC
TRBV7-7	-	TRBJ2-2	-	CASRGFDTGELFF	TGTGCCAGCAGGGGGTTCGACACCGGGGAGCTGTTTTTT
TRBV27	TRBD1	TRBJ2-1	-	CASSQDRGSYNEQFF	TGTGCCAGCAGTCAGGACAGGGGCTCCTACAATGAGCAGTTCTTC
TRBV6-5	-	TRBJ2-1	-	CASSGRRGNEQFF	TGTGCCAGCAGTGGCCGGAGAGGCAATGAGCAGTTCTTC
TRBV27	-	TRBJ1-5	-	CASSSPHRDQPQHF	TGTGCCAGCAGTTCACCTCACAGGGATCAGCCCCAGCATTTT
TRBV27	-	TRBJ1-3	-	CASSVTDLGPLEGNTIYF	TGTGCCAGCAGCGTAACCGATCTGGGACCGCTCGAGGGAAACACCATATATTTT
TRBV7-9	-	TRBJ2-1	-	CASTPSTSSYNEQFF	TGTGCCAGCACCCCCTCGACTAGCTCCTACAATGAGCAGTTCTTC
TRBV30	TRBD2	TRBJ2-1	-	CAWSVHGGNEQFF	TGTGCCTGGAGTGTACACGGGGGGAATGAGCAGTTCTTC
TRBV7-8	-	TRBJ1-5	-	CASSGGTNQPQHF	TGTGCCAGCAGCGGGGGGACGAATCAGCCCCAGCATTTT
TRBV5-4	TRBD2	TRBJ2-3	-	CASSPGGQAGVKDTQYF	TGTGCCAGCAGCCCCGGGGGACAAGCGGGAGTAAAAGATACGCAGTATTTT
TRBV28	-	TRBJ1-3	few	CASCSDRYSGNTIYF	TGTGCCAGCTGCTCAGACAGATACTCTGGAAACACCATATATTTT
TRBV7-2	-	TRBJ2-3	-	CASSFDRSSQYF	TGTGCCAGCAGCTTTGACAGATCCAGCCAGTATTTT
TRBV10-3	-	TRBJ2-1	-	CAISPSKGNNEQFF	TGTGCCATCAGTCCCAGTAAAGGGAACAATGAGCAGTTCTTC
TRBV30	-	TRBJ2-2	-	CAWSLGTAGLYFTGELFF	TGTGCCTGGAGTTTGGGGACAGCGGGACTCTACTTCACCGGGGAGCTGTTTTTT
TRBV18	TRBD1	TRBJ1-1	few	CASSPPTGMYTEAFF	TGTGCCAGCTCACCTCCGACAGGGATGTACACTGAAGCTTTCTTT
TRBV19	-	TRBJ2-1	-	CASSIQGANEQFF	TGTGCCAGTAGTATCCAAGGGGCCAATGAGCAGTTCTTC
TRBV28	TRBD2	TRBJ2-1	-	CASSLSLRLAGGPHEQPHNEQFF	TGTGCCAGCAGTTTATCCCTCCGACTAGCGGGAGGGCCGCACGAACAGCCTCACAATGAGCAGTTCTTC
TRBV5-3	-	TRBJ1-4	-	CARRYRHTEKLFF	TGTGCCAGAAGATACAGACACACTGAAAAACTGTTTTTT
TRBV6-4	TRBD2	TRBJ2-1	-	CASSDWASGAYNEQFF	TGTGCCAGCAGTGACTGGGCTAGCGGGGCCTACAATGAGCAGTTCTTC
TRBV18	-	TRBJ1-1	few	CASSPRGNTEAFF	TGTGCCAGCTCACCACGGGGGAACACTGAAGCTTTCTTT
TRBV6-5	TRBD2	TRBJ2-5	-	CASSYWLAGLQETQYF	TGTGCCAGCAGTTACTGGCTAGCGGGACTCCAAGAGACCCAGTACTTC
TRBV5-1	-	TRBJ2-7	-	CASSLVGQGRHF	TGCGCCAGCAGCTTGGTTGGGCAGGGAAGGCACTTC
TRBV5-8	-	TRBJ2-5	-	CASSLAVVRETQYF	TGTGCCAGCAGCTTGGCCGTGGTCAGAGAGACCCAGTACTTC
TRBV7-9	-	TRBJ1-2	few	CASSPSQVEGYGYTF	TGTGCCAGCAGCCCTAGTCAGGTAGAGGGCTATGGCTACACCTTC
TRBV20-1	-	TRBJ2-5	-	CSARASETQYF	TGCAGTGCTAGAGCCTCAGAGACCCAGTACTTC
TRBV28	TRBD2	TRBJ2-3	-	CASSLGTSGRYLTDTQYF	TGTGCCAGCAGTTTAGGGACTAGCGGGAGGTACCTCACAGATACGCAGTATTTT
TRBV28	-	TRBJ2-1	-	CASKGGGYNEQFF	TGTGCCAGCAAGGGAGGGGGGTACAATGAGCAGTTCTTC
TRBV2	-	TRBJ2-1	-	CASRERVGNEQFF	TGTGCCAGCAGGGAGAGGGTGGGCAATGAGCAGTTCTTC
TRBV11-2	-	TRBJ2-5	-	CASSLDRGRSETQYF	TGTGCCAGCAGCTTAGACAGGGGTCGGTCAGAGACCCAGTACTTC
TRBV30	-	TRBJ1-2	-	CASGLYGYTF	TGTGCCTCGGGATTATATGGCTACACCTTC
TRBV5-4	-	TRBJ1-2	-	CASSIQVDNYGYTF	TGTGCCAGCAGCATACAGGTTGACAACTATGGCTACACCTTC
TRBV28	TRBD1	TRBJ1-1	few	CASSSGTVYTEAFF	TGTGCCAGCAGTTCCGGGACAGTCTACACTGAAGCTTTCTTT
TRBV27	-	TRBJ2-5	-	CASSLSLGGETQYF	TGTGCCAGCAGTTTATCTCTGGGTGGCGAGACCCAGTACTTC
TRBV4-2	TRBD2	TRBJ2-1	-	CASSYSSGTSGSFDEQFF	TGTGCCAGCAGCTATTCCTCAGGGACTAGCGGGAGTTTTGATGAGCAGTTCTTC
TRBV5-1	-	TRBJ2-5	-	CASRQLEQETQYF	TGCGCCAGCCGACAGCTCGAACAAGAGACCCAGTACTTC
TRBV4-1	-	TRBJ1-2	few	CASSQDQGTYGYTF	TGCGCCAGCAGCCAAGATCAGGGCACCTATGGCTACACCTTC
TRBV7-8	-	TRBJ2-7	-	CASSLGVEQYF	TGTGCCAGCAGCCTAGGGGTCGAGCAGTACTTC
TRBV7-9	TRBD1	TRBJ2-7	-	CASSLVGQGSHEQYF	TGTGCCAGCAGCTTAGTTGGACAGGGTAGTCACGAGCAGTACTTC
TRBV30	TRBD2	TRBJ2-7	-	CAWSPGTSVNYEQYF	TGTGCCTGGAGCCCCGGGACTAGCGTGAACTACGAGCAGTACTTC
TRBV2	TRBD2	TRBJ2-5	few	CASSYSSGQETQYF	TGTGCCAGCAGTTATTCTAGCGGACAAGAGACCCAGTACTTC
TRBV7-2	TRBD2	TRBJ2-1	-	CASSLIWGRDNEQFF	TGTGCCAGCAGCTTAATTTGGGGGAGGGACAATGAGCAGTTCTTC
TRBV6-6	TRBD1	TRBJ2-7	-	CASRVSGTGFYEQYF	TGTGCCAGCAGAGTTTCCGGGACAGGTTTCTACGAGCAGTACTTC
TRBV5-1	TRBD2	TRBJ2-3	-	CASSLGTSGKSTDTQYF	TGCGCCAGCAGCTTGGGGACTAGCGGGAAGAGCACAGATACGCAGTATTTT
TRBV11-2	-	TRBJ2-5	once	CASSPTISGETQYF	TGTGCCAGCAGCCCGACTATCTCCGGGGAGACCCAGTACTTC
TRBV27	-	TRBJ1-1	-	CASSRHPYREEAFF	TGTGCCAGCAGTCGCCATCCGTACCGCGAGGAAGCTTTCTTT
TRBV30	-	TRBJ2-7	-	CAWSAQYEQYF	TGTGCCTGGAGTGCCCAGTACGAGCAGTACTTC
TRBV7-2	-	TRBJ1-2	-	CASSLLTGVNYGYTF	TGTGCCAGCAGCTTACTAACGGGGGTCAACTATGGCTACACCTTC
TRBV2	-	TRBJ2-1	-	CASSLGGGEQFF	TGTGCCAGCAGCCTAGGGGGGGGTGAGCAGTTCTTC
TRBV7-9	TRBD2	TRBJ2-3	once	CASSRTSAADTQYF	TGTGCCAGCAGCCGAACTAGCGCAGCAGATACGCAGTATTTT
TRBV28	-	TRBJ2-3	-	CASSLGPFDTQYF	TGTGCCAGCAGTTTAGGTCCCTTCGATACGCAGTATTTT
TRBV7-6	-	TRBJ2-5	-	CASSSAVSSGETQYF	TGTGCCAGCAGCTCCGCTGTCTCATCTGGAGAGACCCAGTACTTC
TRBV2	TRBD1	TRBJ1-3	few	CASRERTGGVGNTIYF	TGTGCCAGCAGGGAGAGGACAGGGGGCGTAGGAAACACCATATATTTT
TRBV7-2	-	TRBJ1-2	-	CASSSTGLYGYTF	TGTGCCAGCAGCTCGACAGGACTCTATGGCTACACCTTC
TRBV18	-	TRBJ1-2	few	CASSPLPQVDRKKADGYTF	TGTGCCAGCTCACCCCTACCACAGGTAGACAGAAAGAAAGCGGATGGCTACACCTTC